Listed here are 3 T cell receptor beta chains from one sample, sequenced in a study of T cell responses to AZD1222 COVID-19 vaccine. Clones were sequenced by immunoSEQ multiplex PCR, and TCRdb holds only the in-frame ones, with some missing. The top ten clones hold approximately 3.5% of a sample with about 120,000 clones, 70% to 90% of them seen once. Here the sequenced sample was peripheral blood, taken on day 0 of AZD1222 vaccination. These receptors came from an adult in good health.

The chain joins TRBV12-3 or TRBV12-4 to TRBJ2-2; D remains ambiguous. The V end lost 7 bases, the J end lost 8 bases, and 11 bases lay between the germline ends. CDR3 size: 12 residues. The CDR3, as DNA: TGTGCCAGCACCCGCTCTTCAGGGGAGCTGTTTTTT. This sequence encodes CASTRSSGELFF.

The chain joins TRBV10-3 to TRBJ2-3, with D perhaps matching TRBD2 (6 bases). The CDR3 covers 14 residues. The V and J ends lost 8 bases and 0 bases respectively, with 12 bases between them. From germline, CDR1 is ENHRY and CDR2 SYGVKD. The chain's CDR3 is CAIRRDASTDTQYF. The CDR3 DNA follows: TGTGCCATCCGGCGGGACGCTAGCACAGATACGCAGTATTTT.

The rearrangement links TRBV7-2 to TRBJ1-1; a weak D match, TRBD1 (5 bases). Germline CDR1 and CDR2: SGHTA and FQGNSA. The CDR3 contains 15 residues. Trimming pared 3 bases from V and 2 bases from J, leaving 13 bases between. CDR3 sequence: CASSFRQGRNTEAFF. Here the CDR3 DNA reads TGTGCCAGCAGCTTTCGTCAGGGACGAAACACTGAAGCTTTCTTT.